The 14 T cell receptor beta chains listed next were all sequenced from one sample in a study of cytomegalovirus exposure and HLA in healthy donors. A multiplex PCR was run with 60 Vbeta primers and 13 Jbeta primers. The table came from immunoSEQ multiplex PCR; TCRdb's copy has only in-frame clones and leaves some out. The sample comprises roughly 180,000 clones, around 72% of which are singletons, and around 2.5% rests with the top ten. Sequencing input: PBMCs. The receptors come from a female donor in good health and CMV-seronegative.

This CDR3 is CASSLTGQGWESPLHF. In DNA form, the CDR3 reads TGCGCCAGCAGCTTGACGGGACAGGGGTGGGAATCACCCCTCCACTTT. The rearrangement joins TRBV5-1 to TRBJ1-6; the match to TRBD1 covers 10 bases. The V segment lost 1 base and the J segment 10 bases; nucleotides outside the gene matches: 8. The CDR3 covers 16 residues. CDR1 is SGHRS and CDR2 is YFSETQ in the germline V gene. Variable domain in full (rest from reference TRBV5-1 and TRBJ1-6): KAGVTQTPRYLIKTRGQQVTLSCSPISGHRSVSWYQQTPGQGLQFLFEYFSETQRNKGNFPGRFSGRQFSNSRSEMNVSTLELGDSALYLCASSLTGQGWESPLHFGNGTRLTVT.

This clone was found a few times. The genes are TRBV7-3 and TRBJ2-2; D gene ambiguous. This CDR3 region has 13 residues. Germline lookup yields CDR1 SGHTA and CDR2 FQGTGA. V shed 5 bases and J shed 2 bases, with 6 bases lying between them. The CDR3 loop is CASSETNTGELFF. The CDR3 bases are TGTGCCAGCAGCGAGACTAACACCGGGGAGCTGTTTTTT.

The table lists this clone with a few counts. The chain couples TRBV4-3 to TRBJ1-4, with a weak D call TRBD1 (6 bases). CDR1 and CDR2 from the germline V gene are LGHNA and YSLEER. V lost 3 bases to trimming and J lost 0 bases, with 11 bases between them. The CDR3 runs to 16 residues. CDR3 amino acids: CASSQGHKATNEKLFF. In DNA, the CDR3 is TGCGCCAGCAGCCAGGGACATAAAGCAACTAATGAAAAACTGTTTTTT.

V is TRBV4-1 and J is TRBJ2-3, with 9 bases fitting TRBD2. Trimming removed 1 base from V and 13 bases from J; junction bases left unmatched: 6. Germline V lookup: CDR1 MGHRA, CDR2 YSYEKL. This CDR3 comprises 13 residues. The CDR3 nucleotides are TGCGCCAGCAGCCAAGGGCGGGAGGGCCGGGAGTATTTT. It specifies CASSQGREGREYF.

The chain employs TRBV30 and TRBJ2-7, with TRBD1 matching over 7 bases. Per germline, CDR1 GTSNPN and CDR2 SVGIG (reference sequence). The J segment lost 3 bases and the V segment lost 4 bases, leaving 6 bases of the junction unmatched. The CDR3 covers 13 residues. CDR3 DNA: TGTGCCTGGAACCAACAGGGGATCTACGAGCAGTACTTC. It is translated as CAWNQQGIYEQYF. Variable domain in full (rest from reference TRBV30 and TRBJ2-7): SQTIHQWPATLVQPVGSPLSLECTVEGTSNPNLYWYRQAAGRGLQLLFYSVGIGQISSEVPQNLSASRPQDRQFILSSKKLLLSDSGFYLCAWNQQGIYEQYFGPGTRLTVT.

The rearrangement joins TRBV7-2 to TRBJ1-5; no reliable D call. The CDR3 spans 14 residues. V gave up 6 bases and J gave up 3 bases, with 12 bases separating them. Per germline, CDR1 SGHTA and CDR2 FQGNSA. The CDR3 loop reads CASSSTGYNQPQHF. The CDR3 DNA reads TGTGCCAGCAGTTCTACGGGATACAATCAGCCCCAGCATTTT.

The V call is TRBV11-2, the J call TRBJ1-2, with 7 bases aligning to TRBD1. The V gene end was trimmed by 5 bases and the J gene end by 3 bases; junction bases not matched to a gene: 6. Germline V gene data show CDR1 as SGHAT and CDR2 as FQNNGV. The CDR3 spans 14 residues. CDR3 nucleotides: TGTGCCAGCAGCCGCAGGGGGTCCTACTATGGCTACACCTTC. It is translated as CASSRRGSYYGYTF.

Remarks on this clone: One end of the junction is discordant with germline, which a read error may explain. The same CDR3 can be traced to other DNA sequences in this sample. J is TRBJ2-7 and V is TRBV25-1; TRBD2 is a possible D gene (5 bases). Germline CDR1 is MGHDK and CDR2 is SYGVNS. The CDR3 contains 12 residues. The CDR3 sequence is CASSERGYEQYF. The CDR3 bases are TGCGCCAGCAGTGAACGGGGCTACGAGCAGTACTTC.

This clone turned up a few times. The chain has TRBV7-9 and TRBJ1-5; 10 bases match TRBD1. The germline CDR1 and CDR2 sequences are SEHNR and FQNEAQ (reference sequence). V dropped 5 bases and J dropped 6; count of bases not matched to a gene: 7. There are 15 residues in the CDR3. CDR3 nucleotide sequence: TGTGCCAGCAGCCAAGGGACAGGGGAGAGTCAGCCCCAGCATTTT. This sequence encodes CASSQGTGESQPQHF.

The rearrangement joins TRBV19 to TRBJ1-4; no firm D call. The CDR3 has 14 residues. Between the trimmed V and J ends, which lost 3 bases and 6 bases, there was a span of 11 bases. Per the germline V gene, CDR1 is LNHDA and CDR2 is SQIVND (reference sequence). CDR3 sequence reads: CASSISSGHEKLFF. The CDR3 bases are TGTGCCAGTAGTATCTCTAGCGGCCATGAAAAACTGTTTTTT.

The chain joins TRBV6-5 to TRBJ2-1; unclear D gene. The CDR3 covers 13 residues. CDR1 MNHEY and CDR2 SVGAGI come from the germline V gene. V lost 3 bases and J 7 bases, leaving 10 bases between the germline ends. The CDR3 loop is CASSYSVFNEQFF. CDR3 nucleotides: TGTGCCAGCAGTTATTCGGTCTTTAATGAGCAGTTCTTC.

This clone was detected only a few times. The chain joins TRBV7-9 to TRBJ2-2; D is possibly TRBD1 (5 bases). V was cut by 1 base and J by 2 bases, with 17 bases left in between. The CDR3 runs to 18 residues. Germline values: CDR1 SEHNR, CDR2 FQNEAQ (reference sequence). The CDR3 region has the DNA TGTGCCAGCAGCTTAGGGACAACCGGGTACGAAAACACCGGGGAGCTGTTTTTT. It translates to CASSLGTTGYENTGELFF.

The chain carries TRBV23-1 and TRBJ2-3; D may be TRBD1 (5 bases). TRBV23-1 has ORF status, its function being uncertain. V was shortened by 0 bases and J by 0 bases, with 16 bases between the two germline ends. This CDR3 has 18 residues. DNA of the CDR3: TGCGCCAGCAGTCAATCCTGCAGGGCCTTCCGAAGCACAGATACGCAGTATTTT. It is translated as CASSQSCRAFRSTDTQYF.

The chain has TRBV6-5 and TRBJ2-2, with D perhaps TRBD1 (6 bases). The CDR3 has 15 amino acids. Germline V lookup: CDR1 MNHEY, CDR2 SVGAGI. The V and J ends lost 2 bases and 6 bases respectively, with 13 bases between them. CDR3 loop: CASSYVQGIPGELFF. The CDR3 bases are TGTGCCAGCAGTTACGTGCAGGGGATCCCCGGGGAGCTGTTTTTT.